A selection of T cell receptor beta chains follows, all from one sample in a study of blood T cell repertoires in COVID-19. Only in-frame clones appear in the TCRdb table, and some are missing; sequencing was by immunoSEQ multiplex PCR. The data contain over 150,000 clones, over 80% of them singletons. Specimen: peripheral blood. The receptors shown here come from a woman aged 60 to 75 with acute or convalescent COVID-19. CDR3s include the opening cysteine and the closing phenylalanine or tryptophan. The D gene is left open where the match is weak. Clone size appears in some rows only: once, few, many, or a class for an expanded clone.

J gene | D gene | clone size | V gene | CDR3 DNA | CDR3 protein
TRBJ1-2 | TRBD1 | . | TRBV6-5 | TGTGCCAGCAGTCCCCGGGACAGTTATAACTATGGCTACACCTTC | CASSPRDSYNYGYTF
TRBJ1-4 | TRBD1 | . | TRBV3-1/TRBV3-2 | TGTGCCAGCAGCCAAGATAAAAAAAGGCAGGGGGCGAAGAATGAAAAACTGTTTTTT | CASSQDKKRQGAKNEKLFF
TRBJ2-5 | TRBD2 | . | TRBV7-2 | TGTGCCAGCAGCTTTGGGACTAGCGGGGAAGAGACCCAGTACTTC | CASSFGTSGEETQYF
TRBJ1-2 | . | . | TRBV4-3 | TGCGCCAGCAGCCAAGCCATTGGGGGGGCGTCAGCTAACTATGGCTACACCTTC | CASSQAIGGASANYGYTF
TRBJ2-1 | TRBD2 | . | TRBV3-1/TRBV3-2 | TGTGCCAGCAGCCTTCCTCCTAGCGGGGGGGACAATGAGCAGTTCTTC | CASSLPPSGGDNEQFF
TRBJ1-1 | . | . | TRBV18 | TGTGCCAGCTCACTTACAGAGGGGGCTGAAGCTTTCTTT | CASSLTEGAEAFF
TRBJ1-6 | . | once | TRBV4-2 | TGTGCCAGCAGCCAAGATAACTCGCTCCGGGCACCCCTCCACTTT | CASSQDNSLRAPLHF
TRBJ1-1 | TRBD1 | . | TRBV6-1 | TGTGCCAGCAGTAAACGGGACAGCACTGAAGCTTTCTTT | CASSKRDSTEAFF
TRBJ1-4 | TRBD1 | . | TRBV5-6 | TGTGCCAGCAGCCCACTAGGACAGGGGGCGCAGATTAATGAAAAACTGTTTTTT | CASSPLGQGAQINEKLFF
TRBJ1-2 | TRBD1 | . | TRBV6-5 | TGTGCCAGCAGTTACACGGGACAGCTACTTAACTATGGCTACACCTTC | CASSYTGQLLNYGYTF
TRBJ1-6 | . | . | TRBV19 | TGTGCCAGTAGTATTAGGGTTGACAGTTCACCCCTCCACTTT | CASSIRVDSSPLHF
TRBJ2-7 | . | . | TRBV9 | TGTGCCAGCAGCGTAGGGCAGGGAAGCGAGCAGTACTTC | CASSVGQGSEQYF
TRBJ1-2 | TRBD1 | few | TRBV7-9 | TGTGCCAGCAGCCGAAGGGGGCTTAACTATGGCTACACCTTC | CASSRRGLNYGYTF
TRBJ1-6 | . | few | TRBV19 | TGTGCCAGTAGTATAGGTGGCGGCTATAATTCACCCCTCCACTTT | CASSIGGGYNSPLHF
TRBJ1-6 | . | few | TRBV15 | TGTGCCACCAGCAGAGGAGGTCGGGATAATTCACCCCTCCACTTT | CATSRGGRDNSPLHF
TRBJ2-1 | TRBD2 | . | TRBV7-8 | TGTGCCAGCAGCCTAAGGGGGGCTAGCGGGGGCCATGAGCAGTTCTTC | CASSLRGASGGHEQFF
TRBJ2-3 | TRBD2 | . | TRBV28 | TGTGCCAGCAGTACCCGCGCGGGGGTGGATACGCAGTATTTT | CASSTRAGVDTQYF
TRBJ1-3 | . | . | TRBV29-1 | TGCAGCGTCCGCGGGGGAGGTGGAAACACCATATATTTT | CSVRGGGGNTIYF
TRBJ2-1 | TRBD1 | . | TRBV7-8 | TGTGCCAGCAGCGTGACAGGGCAAGGCTACAATGAGCAGTTCTTC | CASSVTGQGYNEQFF
TRBJ2-5 | . | once | TRBV5-6 | TGTGCCAGCAGCCTACTACTAGTCGGTCAAGAGACCCAGTACTTC | CASSLLLVGQETQYF
TRBJ1-5 | TRBD1 | . | TRBV18 | TGTGCCAGCTCACCAGTATCAGGGGGGTTACAGCCCCAGCATTTT | CASSPVSGGLQPQHF
TRBJ1-4 | . | once | TRBV7-6 | TGTGCCAGCAGCTTAGAGGGCAGGGGACGGGGTGAAAAACTGTTTTTT | CASSLEGRGRGEKLFF
TRBJ1-5 | TRBD1 | . | TRBV7-8 | TGTGCCAGCAGCCCCCGCCAGGGGGGCAATCAGCCCCAGCATTTT | CASSPRQGGNQPQHF
TRBJ1-3 | . | . | TRBV6-2/TRBV6-3 | TGTGCCAGCAGTTTGACCGGACAGAACTCTGGAAACACCATATATTTT | CASSLTGQNSGNTIYF
TRBJ1-2 | TRBD1 | . | TRBV4-1 | TGCGCCAGCAGCCAAGGTTCCGGGGGACAGGGGTCCGGCTACACCTTC | CASSQGSGGQGSGYTF
TRBJ2-2 | . | . | TRBV18 | TGTGCCAGCTCACAATCAGGGAAGGACGGGGAGCTGTTTTTT | CASSQSGKDGELFF
TRBJ2-2 | TRBD2 | . | TRBV11-2 | TGTGCCAGCAGCTCGACGCTAGCGGGACCGACCGGGGAGCTGTTTTTT | CASSSTLAGPTGELFF
TRBJ1-5 | . | . | TRBV7-8 | TGTGCCAGCAGCTTAGGCCTAGTGGGCAATCAGCCCCAGCATTTT | CASSLGLVGNQPQHF
TRBJ1-1 | TRBD1 | . | TRBV19 | TGTGCCAGTAGTATGGGGACAGGGGGCAGGTTAAGCACTGAAGCTTTCTTT | CASSMGTGGRLSTEAFF
TRBJ1-2 | TRBD1 | . | TRBV24-1 | TGTGCCACCAGTGAGTGGACAGGGTTTGGCTACACCTTC | CATSEWTGFGYTF
TRBJ1-1 | TRBD1 | . | TRBV2 | TGTGCCAGCAACGACTACAGGGGGACTGAAGCTTTCTTT | CASNDYRGTEAFF
TRBJ2-2 | TRBD1 | . | TRBV19 | TGTGCCAGTAATATACAGGGGCTGGGCACCGGGGAGCTGTTTTTT | CASNIQGLGTGELFF
TRBJ2-7 | . | . | TRBV9 | TGTGCCAGCAGCGTAGACCCAGTATCCTACGAGCAGTACTTC | CASSVDPVSYEQYF
TRBJ1-1 | . | . | TRBV4-2 | TGTGCCAGCAGCCTTTCAACCTCGGGGGAGACTGAAGCTTTCTTT | CASSLSTSGETEAFF
TRBJ1-6 | TRBD1 | . | TRBV2 | TGTGCCAGCAGTGAAGGCAGGGGGCGTTCACCCCTCCACTTT | CASSEGRGRSPLHF
TRBJ1-4 | . | . | TRBV18 | TGTGCCAGCTCACGAAGGGGTGGAACTAATGAAAAACTGTTTTTT | CASSRRGGTNEKLFF
TRBJ1-1 | TRBD1 | . | TRBV7-3 | TGTGCCAGCAGCCCCGCAGGGGGATCTGAAGCTTTCTTT | CASSPAGGSEAFF
TRBJ1-4 | TRBD1 | few | TRBV19 | TGTGCCAGTAGGACAGGGGATGAAAAACTGTTTTTT | CASRTGDEKLFF
TRBJ2-2 | TRBD1 | . | TRBV6-6 | TGTGCCAGCAGTTACTCGCAGGGGGCCATCGGCGGGGAGCTGTTTTTT | CASSYSQGAIGGELFF
TRBJ2-4 | . | . | TRBV3-1/TRBV3-2 | TGTGCCAGCAGCCTCGCCCGCCCCCCCCGAACAACTCAGTACTTC | CASSLARPPRTTQYF
TRBJ1-2 | . | . | TRBV7-9 | TGTGCCAGCAGCTTAATTATCGGCTACACCTTC | CASSLIIGYTF
TRBJ1-1 | TRBD1 | once | TRBV3-1/TRBV3-2 | TGTGCCAGCAGCCGAACCCAGGACAGGGGGATGAACACTGAAGCTTTCTTT | CASSRTQDRGMNTEAFF
TRBJ1-2 | TRBD1 | . | TRBV6-5 | TGTGCCAGCAGTAGACAGGGGAATGGCTACACCTTC | CASSRQGNGYTF
TRBJ1-4 | . | . | TRBV7-9 | TGTGCCAGCAGCTTAGCTTTACAGGGTGATTCAAATGAAAAACTGTTTTTT | CASSLALQGDSNEKLFF
TRBJ2-3 | TRBD1 | once | TRBV14 | TGTGCCAGCAGCCAAGCACCAGGGGGTACGCAGTATTTT | CASSQAPGGTQYF
TRBJ1-5 | . | . | TRBV3-1/TRBV3-2 | TGTGCCAGCAGCCAAGATTCAGGCCCCCAGCCCCAGCATTTT | CASSQDSGPQPQHF
TRBJ2-1 | TRBD2 | few | TRBV5-1 | TGCGCCAGCAGCGCTAGCGGGGGAGCCCACAATGAGCAGTTCTTC | CASSASGGAHNEQFF
TRBJ2-7 | . | . | TRBV29-1 | TGCAGCGTTACAGGGAACCACGAGCAGTACTTC | CSVTGNHEQYF
TRBJ2-4 | TRBD1 | . | TRBV14 | TGTGCCAGCAGCCACTTAGGACAGGGAAAAAACATTCAGTACTTC | CASSHLGQGKNIQYF